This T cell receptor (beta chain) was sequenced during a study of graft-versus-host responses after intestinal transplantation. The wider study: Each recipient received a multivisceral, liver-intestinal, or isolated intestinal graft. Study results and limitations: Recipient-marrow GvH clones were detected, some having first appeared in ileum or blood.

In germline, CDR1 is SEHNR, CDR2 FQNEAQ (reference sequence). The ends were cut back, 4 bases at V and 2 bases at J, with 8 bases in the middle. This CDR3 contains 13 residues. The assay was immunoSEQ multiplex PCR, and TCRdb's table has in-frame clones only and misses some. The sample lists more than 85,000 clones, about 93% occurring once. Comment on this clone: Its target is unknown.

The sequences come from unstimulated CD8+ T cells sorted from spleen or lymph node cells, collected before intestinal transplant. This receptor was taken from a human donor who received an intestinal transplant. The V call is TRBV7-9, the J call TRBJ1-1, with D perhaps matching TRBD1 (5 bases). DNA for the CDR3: TGTGCCAGCAGCTCAGACAGAAACACTGAAGCTTTCTTT. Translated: CASSSDRNTEAFF.